This TCR beta chain was retrieved from a study of blood T cell repertoires in COVID-19. The overall study: The cDNA or gDNA used as material had been derived from T cells, B-cell-depleted T cells, or PBMCs.

Original handling: Estimated nucleated cell counts came from reference gene primer amplification. Profiled with immunoSEQ multiplex PCR; TCRdb holds only in-frame clones, not every one. That table gives V, J and clone size, and the DNA gave D and trimming. This table has a few hundred thousand clones, roughly 89% appearing once. Ages ranged from roughly 18 to 100 years, with residence in under 25 US areas. Which cohort a participant joined came from the clinical history participants gave. The germline CDR1 and CDR2 sequences are GTSNPN and SVGIG (reference sequence). V was clipped by 4 bases and J by 4 bases, with 13 bases between them. The CDR3 length is 14 residues.

This clonotype originated in a woman under 40 who had recovered from COVID-19. This chain connects TRBV30 to TRBJ1-4; weak D call: TRBD1 (6 bases). The sequencing sample was made of PBMCs or T cells enriched from blood (not recorded which). The CDR3 spells CAWTYMDSNEKLFF. CDR3 DNA sequence: TGTGCCTGGACCTACATGGACAGTAATGAAAAACTGTTTTTT. The full variable domain, completed using reference TRBV30 and TRBJ1-4, is SQTIHQWPATLVQPVGSPLSLECTVEGTSNPNLYWYRQAAGRGLQLLFYSVGIGQISSEVPQNLSASRPQDRQFILSSKKLLLSDSGFYLCAWTYMDSNEKLFFGSGTQLSVL.